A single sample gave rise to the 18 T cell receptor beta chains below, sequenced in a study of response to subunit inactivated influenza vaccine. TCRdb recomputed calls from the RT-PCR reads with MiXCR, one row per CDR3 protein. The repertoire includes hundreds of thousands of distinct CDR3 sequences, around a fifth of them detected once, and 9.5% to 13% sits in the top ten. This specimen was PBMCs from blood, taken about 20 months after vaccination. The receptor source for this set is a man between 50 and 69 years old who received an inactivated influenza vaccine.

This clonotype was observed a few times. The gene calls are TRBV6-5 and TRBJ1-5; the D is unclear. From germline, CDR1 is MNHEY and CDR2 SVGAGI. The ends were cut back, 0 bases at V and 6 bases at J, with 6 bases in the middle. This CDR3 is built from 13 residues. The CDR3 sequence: CASSYSGSQPQHF. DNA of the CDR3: TGTGCCAGCAGTTACTCGGGCAGTCAGCCCCAGCATTTT.

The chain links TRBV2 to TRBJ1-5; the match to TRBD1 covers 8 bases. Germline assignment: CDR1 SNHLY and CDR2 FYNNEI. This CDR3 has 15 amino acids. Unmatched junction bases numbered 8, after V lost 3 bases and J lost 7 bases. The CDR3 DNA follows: TGTGCCAGCAGTGATTTTCAGGGGGCGAGACAGCCCCAGCATTTT. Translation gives CASSDFQGARQPQHF.

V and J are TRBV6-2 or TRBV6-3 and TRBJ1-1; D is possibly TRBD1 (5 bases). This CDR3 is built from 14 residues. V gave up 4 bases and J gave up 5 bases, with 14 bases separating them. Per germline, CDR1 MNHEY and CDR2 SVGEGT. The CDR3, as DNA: TGTGCCAGCAGTTCTACCAACAGGAAGACTGAAGCTTTCTTT. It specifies CASSSTNRKTEAFF.

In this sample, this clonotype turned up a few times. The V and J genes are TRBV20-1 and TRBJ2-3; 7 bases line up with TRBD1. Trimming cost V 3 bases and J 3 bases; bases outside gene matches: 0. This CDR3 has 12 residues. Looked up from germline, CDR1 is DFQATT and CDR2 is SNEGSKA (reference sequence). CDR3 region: CSARGQTDTQYF. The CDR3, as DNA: TGCAGTGCTAGGGGACAGACAGATACGCAGTATTTT.

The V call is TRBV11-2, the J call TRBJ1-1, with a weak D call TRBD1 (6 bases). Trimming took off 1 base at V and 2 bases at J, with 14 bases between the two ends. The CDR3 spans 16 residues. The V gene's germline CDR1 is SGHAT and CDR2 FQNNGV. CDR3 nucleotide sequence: TGTGCCAGCAGCTTAGGGTCCGGGACACGAAACACTGAAGCTTTCTTT. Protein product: CASSLGSGTRNTEAFF.

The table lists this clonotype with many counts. This CDR3 is CASSSTRGETQYF. Written as DNA, the CDR3 is TGCGCCAGCAGCTCAACGCGTGGGGAGACCCAGTACTTC. V and J are TRBV5-1 and TRBJ2-5, with D uncertain. Deletions cut 3 bases from V and 5 bases from J, with 11 bases between. The CDR3 totals 13 residues. Germline V gene lookup returns CDR1 SGHRS and CDR2 YFSETQ. The variable domain in full, completed from reference TRBV5-1 and TRBJ2-5, reads KAGVTQTPRYLIKTRGQQVTLSCSPISGHRSVSWYQQTPGQGLQFLFEYFSETQRNKGNFPGRFSGRQFSNSRSEMNVSTLELGDSALYLCASSSTRGETQYFGPGTRLLVL.

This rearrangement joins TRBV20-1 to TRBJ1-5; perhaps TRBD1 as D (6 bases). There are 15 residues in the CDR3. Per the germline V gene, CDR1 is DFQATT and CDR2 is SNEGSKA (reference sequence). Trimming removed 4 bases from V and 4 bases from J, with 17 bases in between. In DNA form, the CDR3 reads TGCAGTGCTATTGGACAGCCGGCCCCAAATCAGCCCCAGCATTTT. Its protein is CSAIGQPAPNQPQHF.

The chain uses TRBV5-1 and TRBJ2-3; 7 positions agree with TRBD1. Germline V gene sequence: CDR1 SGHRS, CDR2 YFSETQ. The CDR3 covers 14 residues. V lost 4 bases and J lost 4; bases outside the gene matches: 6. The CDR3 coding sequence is TGCGCCAGCAGCCTCGGGACAGCCTCAGATACGCAGTATTTT. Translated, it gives CASSLGTASDTQYF.

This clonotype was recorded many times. CDR3 DNA sequence: TGCGCCAGCAGCTTGGCTGACAGGAGATACGAGCAGTACTTC. It specifies CASSLADRRYEQYF. The chain joins TRBV5-1 to TRBJ2-7; a weak D match, TRBD1 (6 bases). Trimming cost V 0 bases and J 4 bases, with 11 bases left between them. This CDR3 is built from 14 residues. The germline gives CDR1 SGHRS, CDR2 YFSETQ. The full variable domain, rest sourced from reference TRBV5-1 and TRBJ2-7, is KAGVTQTPRYLIKTRGQQVTLSCSPISGHRSVSWYQQTPGQGLQFLFEYFSETQRNKGNFPGRFSGRQFSNSRSEMNVSTLELGDSALYLCASSLADRRYEQYFGPGTRLTVT.

The CDR3 here is CASRPGGPNQPQHF. The CDR3 nucleotides read TGTGCCAGCAGACCGGGAGGCCCCAATCAGCCCCAGCATTTT. The chain joins TRBV2 to TRBJ1-5; D unresolved. Germline loops: CDR1 SNHLY, CDR2 FYNNEI. V was shortened by 6 bases and J by 3 bases, with 12 bases between the two germline ends. The CDR3 is made up of 14 amino acids.

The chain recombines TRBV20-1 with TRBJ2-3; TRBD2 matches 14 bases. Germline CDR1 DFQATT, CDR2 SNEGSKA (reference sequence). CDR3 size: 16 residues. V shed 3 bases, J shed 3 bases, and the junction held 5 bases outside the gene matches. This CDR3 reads CSARGLAGVKTDTQYF. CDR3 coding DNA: TGCAGTGCTAGGGGACTAGCGGGAGTTAAAACAGATACGCAGTATTTT.

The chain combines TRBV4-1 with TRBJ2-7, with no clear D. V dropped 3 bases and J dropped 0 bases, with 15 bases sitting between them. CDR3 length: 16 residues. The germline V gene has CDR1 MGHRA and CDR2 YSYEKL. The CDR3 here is CASSHVLTPISYEQYF. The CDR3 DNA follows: TGCGCCAGCAGCCATGTTCTAACACCGATCTCCTACGAGCAGTACTTC.

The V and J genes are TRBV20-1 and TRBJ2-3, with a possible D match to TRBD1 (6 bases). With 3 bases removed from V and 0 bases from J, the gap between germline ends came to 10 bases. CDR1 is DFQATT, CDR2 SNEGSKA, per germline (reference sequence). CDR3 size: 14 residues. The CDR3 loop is CSARGDKSTDTQYF. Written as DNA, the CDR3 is TGCAGTGCTAGGGGGGACAAAAGCACAGATACGCAGTATTTT.

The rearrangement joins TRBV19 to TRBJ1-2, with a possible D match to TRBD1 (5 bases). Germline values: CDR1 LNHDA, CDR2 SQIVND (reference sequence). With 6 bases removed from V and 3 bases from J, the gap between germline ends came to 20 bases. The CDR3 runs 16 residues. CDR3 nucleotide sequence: TGTGCCAGTAGCCCTAGTGGGGCAGGGAGAGACTATGGCTACACCTTC. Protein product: CASSPSGAGRDYGYTF. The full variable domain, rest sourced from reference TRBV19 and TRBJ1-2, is DGGITQSPKYLFRKEGQNVTLSCEQNLNHDAMYWYRQDPGQGLRLIYYSQIVNDFQKGDIAEGYSVSREKKESFPLTVTSAQKNPTAFYLCASSPSGAGRDYGYTFGSGTRLTVV.

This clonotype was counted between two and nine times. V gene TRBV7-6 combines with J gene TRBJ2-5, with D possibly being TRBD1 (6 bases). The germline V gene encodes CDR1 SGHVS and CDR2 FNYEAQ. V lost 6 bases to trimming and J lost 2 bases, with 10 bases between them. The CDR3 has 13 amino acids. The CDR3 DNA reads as TGTGCCAGCAGTCGGGACATTCAAGAGACCCAGTACTTC. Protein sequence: CASSRDIQETQYF. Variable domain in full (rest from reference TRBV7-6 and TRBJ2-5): GAGVSQSPRYKVTKRGQDVALRCDPISGHVSLYWYRQALGQGPEFLTYFNYEAQQDKSGLPNDRFSAERPEGSISTLTIQRTEQRDSAMYRCASSRDIQETQYFGPGTRLLVL.

CDR3 in DNA: TGTGCCAGCAGTCGTGCTAGCGGGAGGGCCTACGAGCAGTACTTC. Amino acids: CASSRASGRAYEQYF. The V call is TRBV6-2 or TRBV6-3, the J call TRBJ2-7; 12 nucleotides agree with TRBD2. The germline CDR1 and CDR2 sequences are MNHEY and SVGEGT. The CDR3 extends over 15 amino acids. J was trimmed by 2 bases and V by 5 bases; bases with no gene match: 4.

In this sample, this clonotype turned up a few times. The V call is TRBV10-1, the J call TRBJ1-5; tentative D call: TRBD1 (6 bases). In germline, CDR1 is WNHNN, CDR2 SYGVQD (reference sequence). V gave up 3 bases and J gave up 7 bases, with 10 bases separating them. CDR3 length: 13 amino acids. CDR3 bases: TGCGCCAGCAGTGAACAGGGTGCCCAGCCCCAGCATTTT. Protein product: CASSEQGAQPQHF.

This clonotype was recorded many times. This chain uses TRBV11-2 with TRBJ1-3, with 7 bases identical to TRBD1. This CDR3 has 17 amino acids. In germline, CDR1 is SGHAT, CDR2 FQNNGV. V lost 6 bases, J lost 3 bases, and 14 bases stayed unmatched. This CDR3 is CASRRVPRTGVGNTIYF. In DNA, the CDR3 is TGTGCCAGCAGACGAGTGCCCCGAACAGGGGTTGGAAACACCATATATTTT.